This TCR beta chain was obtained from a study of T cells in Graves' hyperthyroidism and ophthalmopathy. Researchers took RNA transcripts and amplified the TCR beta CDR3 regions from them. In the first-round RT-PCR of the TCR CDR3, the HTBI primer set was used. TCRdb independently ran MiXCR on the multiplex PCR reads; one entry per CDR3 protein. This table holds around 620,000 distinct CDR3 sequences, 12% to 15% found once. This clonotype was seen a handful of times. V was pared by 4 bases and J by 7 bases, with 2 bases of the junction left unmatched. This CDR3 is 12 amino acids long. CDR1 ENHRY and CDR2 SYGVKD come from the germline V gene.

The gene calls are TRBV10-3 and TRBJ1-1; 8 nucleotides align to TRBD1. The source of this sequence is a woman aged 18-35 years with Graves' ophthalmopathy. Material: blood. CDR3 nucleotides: TGTGCCATCAGTGCCGGACAGGGTGAAGCTTTCTTT. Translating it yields CAISAGQGEAFF.